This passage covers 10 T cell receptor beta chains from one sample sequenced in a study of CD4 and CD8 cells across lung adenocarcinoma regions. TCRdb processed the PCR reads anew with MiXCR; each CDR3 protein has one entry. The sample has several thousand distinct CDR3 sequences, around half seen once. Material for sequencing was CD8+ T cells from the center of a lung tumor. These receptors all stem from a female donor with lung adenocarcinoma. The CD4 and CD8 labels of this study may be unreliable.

The CDR3 nucleotides read TGTGCCAGCAGTCGAATTTCGGGGGCTGTCGGCTCCTACAATGAGCAGTACTTC. This codes for CASSRISGAVGSYNEQYF. The V call is TRBV6-1, the J call TRBJ2-1; the D gene could be TRBD1 or TRBD2 (6 bases each). The J call may be in error: the DNA end matches TRBJ2-7 better. CDR3 length: 18 residues. Per germline, CDR1 MNHNS and CDR2 SASEGT.

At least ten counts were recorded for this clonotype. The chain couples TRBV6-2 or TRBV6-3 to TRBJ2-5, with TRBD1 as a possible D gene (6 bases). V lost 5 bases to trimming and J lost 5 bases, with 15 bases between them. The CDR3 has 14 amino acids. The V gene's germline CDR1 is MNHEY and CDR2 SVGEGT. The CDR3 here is CASSQQGFGETQYF. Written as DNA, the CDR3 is TGTGCCAGCAGTCAACAGGGTTTCGGGGAGACCCAGTACTTC.

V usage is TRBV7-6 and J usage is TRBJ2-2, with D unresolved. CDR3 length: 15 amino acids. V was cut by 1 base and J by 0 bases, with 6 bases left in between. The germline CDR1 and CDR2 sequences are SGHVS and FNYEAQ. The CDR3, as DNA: TGTGCCAGCAGCTTAGGGTGGGCGAACACCGGGGAGCTGTTTTTT. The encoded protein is CASSLGWANTGELFF.

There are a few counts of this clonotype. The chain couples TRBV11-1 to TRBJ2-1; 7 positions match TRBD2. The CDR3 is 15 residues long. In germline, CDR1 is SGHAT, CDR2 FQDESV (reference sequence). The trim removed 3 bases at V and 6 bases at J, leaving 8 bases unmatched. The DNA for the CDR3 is TGTGCCAGCAGCTTCCGGACTAGTTTTTTCAATGAGCAGTTCTTC. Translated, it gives CASSFRTSFFNEQFF.

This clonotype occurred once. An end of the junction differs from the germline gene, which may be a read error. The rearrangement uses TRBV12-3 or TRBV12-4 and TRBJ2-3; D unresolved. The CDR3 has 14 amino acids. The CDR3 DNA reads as TGTGCCAGCAGGGTAGGGCCCCCCACAGACACGCAGTATTTT. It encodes CASRVGPPTDTQYF.

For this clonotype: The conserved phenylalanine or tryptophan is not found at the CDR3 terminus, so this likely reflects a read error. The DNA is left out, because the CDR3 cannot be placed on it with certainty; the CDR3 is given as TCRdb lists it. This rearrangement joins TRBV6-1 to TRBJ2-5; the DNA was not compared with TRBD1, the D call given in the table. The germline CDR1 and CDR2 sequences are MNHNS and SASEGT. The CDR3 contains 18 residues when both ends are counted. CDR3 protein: CASSETLVATGVPETRYS.

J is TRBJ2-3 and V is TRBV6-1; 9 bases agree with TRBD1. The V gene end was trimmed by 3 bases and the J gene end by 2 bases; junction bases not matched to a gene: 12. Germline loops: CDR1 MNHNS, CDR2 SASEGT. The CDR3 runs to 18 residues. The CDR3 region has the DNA TGTGCCAGCAGTGACCCAGCCTTCACAGGGGGCTACACAGATACGCAGTATTTT. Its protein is CASSDPAFTGGYTDTQYF.

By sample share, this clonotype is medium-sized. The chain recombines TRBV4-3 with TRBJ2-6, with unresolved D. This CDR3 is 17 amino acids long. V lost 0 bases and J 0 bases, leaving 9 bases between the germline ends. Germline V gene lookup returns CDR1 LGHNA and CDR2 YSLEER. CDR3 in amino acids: CASSQDRTLSGANVLTF. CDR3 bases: TGCGCCAGCAGCCAAGATCGAACTCTCTCTGGGGCCAACGTCCTGACTTTC.

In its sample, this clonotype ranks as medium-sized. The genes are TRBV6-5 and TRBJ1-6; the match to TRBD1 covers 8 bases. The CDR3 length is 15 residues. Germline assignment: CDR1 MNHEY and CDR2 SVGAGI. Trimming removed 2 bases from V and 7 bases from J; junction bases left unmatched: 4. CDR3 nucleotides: TGTGCCAGCAGTTACACGACAGGGGACAATTCACCCCTCCACTTT. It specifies CASSYTTGDNSPLHF.

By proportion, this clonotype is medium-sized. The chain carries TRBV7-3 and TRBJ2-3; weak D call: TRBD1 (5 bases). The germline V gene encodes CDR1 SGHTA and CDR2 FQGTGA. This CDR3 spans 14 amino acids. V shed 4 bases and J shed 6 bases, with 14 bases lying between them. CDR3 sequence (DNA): TGTGCCAGCAGCTCAGGGCTCTCTTCGGATACGCAGTATTTT. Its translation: CASSSGLSSDTQYF.